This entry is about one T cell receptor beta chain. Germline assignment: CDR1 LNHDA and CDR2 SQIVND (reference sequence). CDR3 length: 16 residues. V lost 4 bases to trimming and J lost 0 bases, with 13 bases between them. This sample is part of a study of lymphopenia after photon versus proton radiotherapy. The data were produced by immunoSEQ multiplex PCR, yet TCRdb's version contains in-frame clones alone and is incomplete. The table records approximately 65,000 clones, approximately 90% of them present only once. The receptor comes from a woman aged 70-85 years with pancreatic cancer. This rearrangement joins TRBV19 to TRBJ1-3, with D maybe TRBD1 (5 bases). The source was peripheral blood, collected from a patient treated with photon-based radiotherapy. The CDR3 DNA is TGTGCCAGTAGTAAGGCCTTCGGGGGCTCTGGAAACACCATATATTTT. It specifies CASSKAFGGSGNTIYF.